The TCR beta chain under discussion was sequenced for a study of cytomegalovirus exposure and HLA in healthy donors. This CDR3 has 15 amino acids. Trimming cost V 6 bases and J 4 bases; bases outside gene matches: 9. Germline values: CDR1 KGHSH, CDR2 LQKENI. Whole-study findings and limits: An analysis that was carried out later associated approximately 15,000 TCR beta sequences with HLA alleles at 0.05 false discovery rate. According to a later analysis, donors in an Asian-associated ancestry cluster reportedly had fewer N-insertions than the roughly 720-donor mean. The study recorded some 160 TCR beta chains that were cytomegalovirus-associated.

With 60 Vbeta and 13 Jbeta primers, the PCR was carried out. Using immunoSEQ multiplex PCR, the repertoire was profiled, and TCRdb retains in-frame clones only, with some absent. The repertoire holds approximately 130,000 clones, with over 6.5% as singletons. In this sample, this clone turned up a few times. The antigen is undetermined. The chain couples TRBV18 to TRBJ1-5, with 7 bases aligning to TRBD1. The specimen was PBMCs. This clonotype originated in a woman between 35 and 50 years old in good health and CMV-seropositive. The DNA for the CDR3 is TGTGCCAGCTCCCCGGACAGGCGGACTAATCAGCCCCAGCATTTT. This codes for CASSPDRRTNQPQHF. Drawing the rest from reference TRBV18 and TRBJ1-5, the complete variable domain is NAGVMQNPRHLVRRRGQEARLRCSPMKGHSHVYWYRQLPEEGLKFMVYLQKENIIDESGMPKERFSAEFPKEGPSILRIQQVVRGDSAAYFCASSPDRRTNQPQHFGDGTRLSIL.